A selection of T cell receptor beta chains follows, all from one sample in a study of cytomegalovirus exposure and HLA in healthy donors. Sequencing was performed with immunoSEQ multiplex PCR; in TCRdb, only in-frame clones are kept and a portion is missing. This sample contains about 48,000 clones. Sequenced: PBMCs. The source of these receptors is a woman aged 40 to 49 in good health and CMV-seronegative. The CDR3 runs from the conserved cysteine through the conserved F or W. The D gene is left open where the match is weak.

-,TRBV6-5,TRBJ1-1,TGTGCCAGCTGCGAGACACCGAACACTGAAGCTTTCTTT,CASCETPNTEAFF
-,TRBV7-3,TRBJ2-5,TGTGCCAGCAGCTTAATGGGCGGCAGGGATGAGACCCAGTACTTC,CASSLMGGRDETQYF
-,TRBV28,TRBJ2-7,TGTGCCAGCAGCCCCGGCTGGAGGGGATACGAGCAGTACTTC,CASSPGWRGYEQYF
-,TRBV6-1,TRBJ1-2,TGTGCCAGCTTTCCAGGGCACTCCTCTAACTATGGCTACACCTTC,CASFPGHSSNYGYTF
TRBD1,TRBV7-8,TRBJ2-3,TGTGCCAGCAGCCAGGGGACAGCGGCGGATACGCAGTATTTT,CASSQGTAADTQYF
-,TRBV5-1,TRBJ1-1,TGCGCCAGCAGCTGGGGGGCTGCGGGGGCTGAAGCTTTCTTT,CASSWGAAGAEAFF
TRBD2,TRBV6-5,TRBJ2-1,TGTGCCAGCAGTTACGAAAGCGGGGGTTACAATGAGCAGTTCTTC,CASSYESGGYNEQFF
-,TRBV4-1,TRBJ1-1,TGCGCCAGCAGAGAGCAAGCAGGCACGAACACTGAAGCTTTCTTT,CASREQAGTNTEAFF
-,TRBV9,TRBJ1-6,TGTGCCAGCAGCGTCCCTGACAGCTATAATTCACCCCTCCACTTT,CASSVPDSYNSPLHF
-,TRBV14,TRBJ1-2,TGTGCCAGCAGCCAAGCGGGGGGGTATCCCTATGGCTACACCTTC,CASSQAGGYPYGYTF
TRBD2,TRBV19,TRBJ2-7,TGTGCCAGTAGCCCGGGACTAGCGAACAACGAGCAGTACTTC,CASSPGLANNEQYF
-,TRBV19,TRBJ1-1,TGTGCCAGTAGTGAGCGGTCAGCTCCCATGAACACTGAAGCTTTCTTT,CASSERSAPMNTEAFF
-,TRBV18,TRBJ2-7,TGTGCCAGCTCACCCCCAGGGGTGGTCTACGAGCAGTACTTC,CASSPPGVVYEQYF
TRBD2,TRBV11-3,TRBJ2-7,TGTGCCAGCAGCTTAGGAGCTCTAGCGGGAGGCGAGCAGTACTTC,CASSLGALAGGEQYF
TRBD2,TRBV29-1,TRBJ2-1,TGCAGCGTTGAAGAACTAGCGGGAGGAGGTCGGGAGCAGTTCTTC,CSVEELAGGGREQFF
-,TRBV6-6,TRBJ1-1,TGTGCCAGCAGTTACTCAGACAGCGACCTTGCTTTCTTT,CASSYSDSDLAFF
-,TRBV6-5,TRBJ1-1,TGTGCCAGCAGAGCCCAGGGCGGTGAAGCTTTCTTT,CASRAQGGEAFF
-,TRBV29-1,TRBJ2-7,TGCAGCGCCCTAGGGGGGGCCTACGAGCAGTACTTC,CSALGGAYEQYF
TRBD1,TRBV11-3,TRBJ2-1,TGTGCCAGCAGCGGGGACAGGGGTGGCAATGAGCAGTTCTTC,CASSGDRGGNEQFF
-,TRBV7-2,TRBJ2-7,TGTGCCAGCACCCCGGGACTGGACCCCTACGAGCAGTACTTC,CASTPGLDPYEQYF
TRBD1,TRBV6-6,TRBJ1-1,TGTGCCAGCAGCCGGGACAGGGGAGTGAACACTGAAGCTTTCTTT,CASSRDRGVNTEAFF
TRBD2,TRBV5-1,TRBJ2-2,TGCGCCAGCAGCTTGGGGACTAGCGGGGGGACCGGGGAGCTGTTTTTT,CASSLGTSGGTGELFF
TRBD1,TRBV5-1,TRBJ2-3,TGCGCCAGCAGCTTGGCGACAGGGACAGATACGCAGTATTTT,CASSLATGTDTQYF
TRBD1,TRBV4-2,TRBJ1-4,TGTGCCAGCAGCCAAGTACGTTCGCGGGGACAGGGTGTGGAAAAACTGTTTTTT,CASSQVRSRGQGVEKLFF
-,TRBV11-2,TRBJ1-5,TGTGCCAGCAGCTTAGACCTTCCTCAGCCCCAGCATTTT,CASSLDLPQPQHF
-,TRBV18,TRBJ1-1,TGTGCCAGCTCACCGGGCAGAACGTTGACTGAAGCTTTCTTT,CASSPGRTLTEAFF
TRBD2,TRBV9,TRBJ2-6,TGTGCCAGCAGCAAAGGACTAGCGGGAGAAGCTGGGGCCAACGTCCTGACTTTC,CASSKGLAGEAGANVLTF
-,TRBV29-1,TRBJ1-1,TGCAGCGTTTACAGGGAGAGGGGCACTGAAGCTTTCTTT,CSVYRERGTEAFF
TRBD1,TRBV7-8,TRBJ1-1,TGTGCCAGCAGCTTGGGACAGCGGTACTTCTTT,CASSLGQRYFF